Following are 10 T cell receptor beta chains from one sample sequenced in a study of blood T cell repertoires in COVID-19 (dated by TCRdb to the early 2020s). The library was obtained by the immunoSEQ multiplex PCR assay. TCRdb re-hosts the immuneACCESS table, in-frame sequences only. Its copies lack some clones; in the studies checked, an unresolved V gene accounts for under half of them, and the cause for the rest is not known. The sample contains some 150,000 clones, around four fifths of them found a single time. The ten largest clones add up to 4.5% to 5.5% of the sample. Sequenced sample: peripheral blood. The receptors were gathered from a human donor in a cohort sampled during active COVID-19.

The chain joins TRBV18 to TRBJ2-4; 9 nucleotides agree with TRBD1. The length of the CDR3 is 17 residues. CDR1 and CDR2 (germline): KGHSH, LQKENI. After removal of 4 bases from V and 5 bases from J, the junction contained 12 bases not matched to a gene. CDR3 sequence reads: CASSLKAGQGFENIQYF. CDR3 in DNA: TGTGCCAGCTCACTAAAAGCGGGACAGGGATTCGAAAACATTCAGTACTTC.

This rearrangement joins TRBV6-1 to TRBJ2-1; 10 bases fit TRBD2. This CDR3 has 15 amino acids. V was pared by 3 bases and J by 6 bases, with 5 bases of the junction left unmatched. The germline V gene has CDR1 MNHNS and CDR2 SASEGT. This chain's CDR3 is CASSDRTSGLNEQFF. The CDR3 region has the DNA TGTGCCAGCAGTGATCGGACTAGCGGACTCAATGAGCAGTTCTTC.

The gene calls are TRBV7-2 and TRBJ1-1; no reliable D call. V lost 4 bases and J lost 3, with 21 bases in between. The CDR3 runs to 17 residues. CDR1 and CDR2 from the germline V gene are SGHTA and FQGNSA. Here the CDR3 reads CASSSPGVSRGHTEAFF. Here the CDR3 DNA reads TGTGCCAGCAGCTCACCCGGGGTGTCCCGTGGTCACACTGAAGCTTTCTTT. Combining the CDR3 with reference TRBV7-2 and TRBJ1-1 gives the whole variable domain GAGVSQSPSNKVTEKGKDVELRCDPISGHTALYWYRQSLGQGLEFLIYFQGNSAPDKSGLPSDRFSAERTGGSVSTLTIQRTQQEDSAVYLCASSSPGVSRGHTEAFFGQGTRLTVV.

The chain joins TRBV3-1 (or the pseudogene TRBV3-2) to TRBJ2-3, with a weak D call TRBD1 (5 bases). CDR3 length: 13 residues. Per the germline V gene, CDR1 is LGHDT and CDR2 is YNNKEL (reference sequence). V lost 2 bases, J lost 5 bases, and 8 bases lay in between. This CDR3 is CASSQLGEDTQYF. The CDR3 coding sequence is TGTGCCAGCAGCCAACTAGGGGAAGATACGCAGTATTTT.

The CDR3 reads CAISDLAGQGEEKLFF. The CDR3 DNA is TGTGCCATCAGTGATCTCGCGGGACAGGGAGAGGAAAAACTGTTTTTT. V gene TRBV10-3 combines with J gene TRBJ1-4; 9 bases map to TRBD1. Germline values: CDR1 ENHRY, CDR2 SYGVKD. V was pared by 3 bases and J by 8 bases, with 10 bases of the junction left unmatched. The CDR3 runs 16 residues.

The CDR3 here is CASSDRGTEAFF. For the CDR3, the DNA is TGCGCCAGCAGTGATCGGGGCACTGAAGCTTTCTTT. The chain couples TRBV10-2 to TRBJ1-1; D is uncertain. Deletions cut 3 bases from V and 4 bases from J, with 6 bases between. In germline, CDR1 is WSHSY, CDR2 SAAADI. This CDR3 comprises 12 residues.

The genes are TRBV14 and TRBJ2-1; the match to TRBD2 covers 10 bases. The V gene's germline CDR1 is SGHDN and CDR2 FVKESK. This CDR3 is built from 15 residues. After removal of 3 bases from V and 8 bases from J, the junction contained 7 bases not matched to a gene. The CDR3 loop reads CASSQGLAGVDEQFF. The CDR3 nucleotides are TGTGCCAGCAGCCAGGGGCTAGCGGGAGTGGATGAGCAGTTCTTC.

This chain links TRBV19 with TRBJ1-2; TRBD1 matches 7 bases. The junction had 6 bases not matched to a gene; V was cut back by 8 bases and J by 3 bases. CDR1 and CDR2 (germline): LNHDA, SQIVND (reference sequence). The CDR3 covers 13 residues. CDR3 sequence: CASGDRPYYGYTF. The CDR3 coding sequence is TGTGCCAGTGGGGACAGACCGTACTATGGCTACACCTTC.

The genes are TRBV7-9 and TRBJ2-7; D perhaps matches TRBD2 (5 bases). The CDR3 sequence is 17 residues long. V lost 5 bases to trimming and J lost 0 bases, with 20 bases between them. Germline loops: CDR1 SEHNR, CDR2 FQNEAQ (reference sequence). CDR3 DNA sequence: TGTGCCAGCAGCCCCCTCGAGGAGGCATTCTTCTCCTACGAGCAGTACGTC. Protein sequence: CASSPLEEAFFSYEQYV.

The gene calls are TRBV6-6 and TRBJ2-5, with no clear D. The CDR3 spans 14 residues. V lost 2 bases and J 0 bases, leaving 7 bases between the germline ends. CDR1 MNHNY and CDR2 SVGAGI come from the germline V gene (reference sequence). Written as DNA, the CDR3 is TGTGCCAGCAGTTACGGGCCGGACCAAGAGACCCAGTACTTC. Protein product: CASSYGPDQETQYF.